These 24 T cell receptor beta chains were all obtained from the same sample, sequenced in a study of blood T cells in healthy people across ages. The authors ran a second PCR of about 6 to 11 cycles using a sample-barcoded 5' primer and a J-beta primer mix. TCRdb recomputed calls from the 5' RACE reads with MiXCR, one row per CDR3 protein. The profile shows 1.5 million to 2 million distinct CDR3 sequences, around half of them singletons. The source material was blood. Every receptor here comes from a woman in her thirties or forties in good health.

J is TRBJ1-6 and V is TRBV4-1, with a tentative D call TRBD1 (6 bases). The CDR3 totals 17 residues. The germline V gene has CDR1 MGHRA and CDR2 YSYEKL. V shed 2 bases and J shed 3 bases, with 14 bases lying between them. CDR3 DNA sequence: TGCGCCAGCAGCCAAATTCTACAGGGCAACTATAATTCACCCCTCCACTTT. This sequence encodes CASSQILQGNYNSPLHF.

The chain joins TRBV29-1 to TRBJ2-1; D call uncertain. V gave up 8 bases and J gave up 8 bases, with 16 bases separating them. The germline V gene has CDR1 SQVTM and CDR2 ANQGSEA. The CDR3 extends over 12 amino acids. CDR3 in amino acids: CSILKGGHEQFF. In DNA form, the CDR3 reads TGCAGCATTCTGAAGGGTGGCCATGAGCAGTTCTTC.

V is TRBV15 and J is TRBJ2-3; 10 nucleotides align to TRBD2. This CDR3 region has 17 residues. In germline, CDR1 is LNHNV, CDR2 YYDKDF (reference sequence). With V trimmed by 0 bases and J by 4 bases, 7 bases remained unmatched. The DNA for the CDR3 is TGTGCCACCAGCAGAGATTCTAGCGGGAGTGTCGCAGATACGCAGTATTTT. As protein: CATSRDSSGSVADTQYF.

The chain joins TRBV4-3 to TRBJ1-1, with 7 positions matching TRBD1. Germline CDR1 and CDR2: LGHNA and YSLEER. V dropped 0 bases and J dropped 11; count of bases not matched to a gene: 18. The CDR3 runs 17 residues. The CDR3 spells CASSQESPGQLNKEAFF. CDR3 nucleotide sequence: TGCGCCAGCAGCCAAGAGTCTCCGGGACAGCTAAACAAGGAGGCTTTCTTT.

The chain employs TRBV11-2 and TRBJ2-5; 10 nucleotides align to TRBD2. The CDR3 consists of 15 residues. Trimming took 5 bases from V and 4 from J; bases not matched to a gene: 7. CDR1 is SGHAT, CDR2 FQNNGV, per germline. The CDR3 spells CASSPTGTSVETQYF. The CDR3 coding sequence is TGTGCCAGCAGCCCCACCGGGACTAGCGTAGAGACCCAGTACTTC.

About this clonotype: The junction differs from germline at one of its ends, possibly a read error. The V call is TRBV5-1, the J call TRBJ2-7; possible D gene TRBD1, 6 bases. Germline CDR1 is SGHRS and CDR2 is YFSETQ. The CDR3 runs to 14 residues. Here the CDR3 DNA reads TGTGCCAGCAGCTTAGCCCCCCAGGGGTACGAGCAGTACTTC. It translates to CASSLAPQGYEQYF. Variable domain in full (rest from reference TRBV5-1 and TRBJ2-7): KAGVTQTPRYLIKTRGQQVTLSCSPISGHRSVSWYQQTPGQGLQFLFEYFSETQRNKGNFPGRFSGRQFSNSRSEMNVSTLELGDSALYLCASSLAPQGYEQYFGPGTRLTVT.

The chain uses TRBV12-3 or TRBV12-4 and TRBJ2-2; 8 bases agree with TRBD1. The CDR3 is made up of 15 amino acids. V was clipped by 5 bases and J by 1 base; unmatched bases: 3. In nucleotides, the CDR3 is TGTGCCAGCAGTACCGGACAGGGGAACACCGGGGAGCTGTTTTTT. Translating gives CASSTGQGNTGELFF.

The chain employs TRBV6-1 and TRBJ1-2; D gene uncertain. The germline V gene has CDR1 MNHNS and CDR2 SASEGT. The CDR3 is 12 residues long. V lost 11 bases and J 5 bases, leaving 15 bases between the germline ends. In DNA, the CDR3 is TGTGCCGTCCTGGAGCCGTGGTATGGCTACACCTTC. Amino acids: CAVLEPWYGYTF.

This sequence joins TRBV6-5 and TRBJ2-1, with 15 bases fitting TRBD2. The CDR3 is 15 residues long. V lost 6 bases and J lost 8; bases outside the gene matches: 5. Germline CDR1 MNHEY, CDR2 SVGAGI. This chain's CDR3 is CASRSGLAGGDEQFF. CDR3 coding DNA: TGTGCCAGCAGGTCGGGACTAGCGGGGGGAGATGAGCAGTTCTTC.

The chain recombines TRBV3-1 with TRBJ2-4, with 7 bases lining up with TRBD1. The DNA end favors TRBJ2-7, so the J call may be wrong. CDR1 LGHDT and CDR2 YNNKEL come from the germline V gene (reference sequence). CDR3 length: 14 residues. CDR3 sequence: CASSQGRGWIEQYF. For the CDR3, the DNA is TGTGCCAGCAGCCAAGGCAGGGGGTGGATCGAGCAGTACTTC.

The chain employs TRBV9 and TRBJ2-3; 8 nucleotides agree with TRBD2. CDR1 is SGDLS, CDR2 YYNGEE, per germline. Unmatched junction bases numbered 12, after V lost 0 bases and J lost 6 bases. The length of the CDR3 is 17 residues. CDR3 nucleotides: TGTGCCAGCAGCGTAGGGTTAGCGGGGCCGCCCCGGGATACGCAGTATTTT. This sequence encodes CASSVGLAGPPRDTQYF.

V gene TRBV28 combines with J gene TRBJ2-4; perhaps TRBD2 as D (7 bases). The DNA end lines up better with TRBJ2-5; the J call may be wrong. From germline, CDR1 is MDHEN and CDR2 SYDVKM. The CDR3 is made up of 15 amino acids. The CDR3 DNA reads as TGTGCCAGCAGTTTTGGGGGGGCTTTGGTGGAGACCCAGTACTTC. The encoded protein is CASSFGGALVETQYF.

The chain has TRBV4-2 and TRBJ2-7, with D perhaps matching TRBD2 (6 bases). CDR1 is LGHNA, CDR2 YNFKEQ, per germline. The CDR3 loop spans 14 amino acids. V dropped 1 base and J dropped 7 bases, with 14 bases sitting between them. In DNA, the CDR3 is TGTGCCAGCAGCCAAGGTGGAGGGTACAATGAGCAGTACTTC. Encoded protein: CASSQGGGYNEQYF.

The rearrangement uses TRBV7-9 and TRBJ2-1; no definite D call. The CDR3 is 13 amino acids. V dropped 1 base and J dropped 6 bases, with 7 bases sitting between them. From germline, CDR1 is SEHNR and CDR2 FQNEAQ (reference sequence). This chain's CDR3 is CASSLVFINEQFF. DNA of the CDR3: TGTGCCAGCAGCTTAGTATTCATCAATGAGCAGTTCTTC.

This chain uses TRBV7-6 with TRBJ2-1; no firm D call. Germline CDR1 is SGHVS and CDR2 is FNYEAQ. V was clipped by 4 bases and J by 10 bases, with 14 bases between them. The CDR3 contains 13 residues. CDR3 sequence reads: CASSSQTVGEQFF. The CDR3 DNA reads as TGTGCCAGCAGCTCACAGACGGTGGGGGAGCAGTTCTTC.

This clonotype was recorded a few times. V usage is TRBV6-2 or TRBV6-3 and J usage is TRBJ2-1, with a tentative D call TRBD1 (6 bases). With 5 bases removed from V and 11 bases from J, the gap between germline ends came to 16 bases. Germline loops: CDR1 MNHEY, CDR2 SVGEGT. The CDR3 consists of 13 residues. The CDR3 sequence is CASSDPDRSQQFF. The DNA for the CDR3 is TGTGCCAGCAGTGATCCAGACAGGTCCCAGCAGTTCTTC.

V gene TRBV7-2 combines with J gene TRBJ2-1, with D perhaps given as TRBD1 or TRBD2 (5 bases each). From germline, CDR1 is SGHTA and CDR2 FQGNSA. There are 18 residues in the CDR3. V was trimmed by 1 base and J by 2 bases, leaving 18 bases between them. The CDR3 bases are TGTGCCAGCAGCTTAGGTATCAATCGGGGCTCAACCTACAATGAGCAGTTCTTC. Amino acids: CASSLGINRGSTYNEQFF.

V is TRBV11-2 and J is TRBJ2-5, with D hard to call. In germline, CDR1 is SGHAT, CDR2 FQNNGV. The CDR3 is 15 residues long. The V gene lost 3 bases and the J gene lost 5 bases, with 16 bases spanning the gap. In DNA, the CDR3 is TGTGCCAGCAGCTTTGGCCCTCTGGTGAGGGAGACCCAGTACTTC. Its translation: CASSFGPLVRETQYF.

CDR3: CASSQGDTGDYGYTF. The CDR3 DNA reads TGTGCCAGCAGCCAAGGGGACACAGGGGACTATGGCTACACCTTC. V is TRBV4-2 and J is TRBJ1-2; TRBD1 matches 7 bases. The CDR3 covers 15 residues. Germline V gene sequence: CDR1 LGHNA, CDR2 YNFKEQ. The V segment lost 1 base and the J segment 3 bases; nucleotides outside the gene matches: 5.

This clonotype has a single count. The junction and the germline gene differ at one end; a read error may be behind it. V is TRBV11-2 and J is TRBJ1-2; 7 bases are shared with TRBD1. CDR3 length: 15 amino acids. Germline V gene data show CDR1 as SGHAT and CDR2 as FQNNGV. The CDR3 DNA reads TGTGCCAGCAGCTCGGGACAGATGGCTAACTATGGCCACACCTTC. It yields the protein CASSSGQMANYGHTF. The full variable domain, with the rest looked up from reference TRBV11-2 and TRBJ1-2, is EAGVAQSPRYKIIEKRQSVAFWCNPISGHATLYWYQQILGQGPKLLIQFQNNGVVDDSQLPKDRFSAERLKGVDSTLKIQPAKLEDSAVYLCASSSGQMANYGHTFGSGTRLTVV.

The V and J genes are TRBV9 and TRBJ2-6; 7 bases agree with TRBD1. The CDR3 spans 18 residues. The germline V gene encodes CDR1 SGDLS and CDR2 YYNGEE. The V segment lost 4 bases and the J segment 2 bases; nucleotides outside the gene matches: 12. The CDR3 loop is CASSLSGTDITGANVLTF. Written as DNA, the CDR3 is TGTGCCAGCAGCCTGTCCGGGACAGATATAACTGGGGCCAACGTCCTGACTTTC.

The V gene is TRBV7-6, the J gene TRBJ1-4; D unresolved. Germline-derived CDR1 and CDR2 are SGHVS and FNYEAQ. This CDR3 is built from 16 residues. V dropped 5 bases and J dropped 5 bases, with 18 bases sitting between them. The CDR3 nucleotides are TGTGCCAGCAGCCGTATGACACGGGGAGGAAATGAAAAACTGTTTTTT. Its translation is CASSRMTRGGNEKLFF.

The V gene is TRBV5-1, the J gene TRBJ2-3; weak D call: TRBD2 (6 bases). Per the germline V gene, CDR1 is SGHRS and CDR2 is YFSETQ. V was trimmed by 4 bases and J by 2 bases, leaving 17 bases between them. CDR3 length: 16 amino acids. DNA for the CDR3: TGCGCCAGCAGCGCCCGCCCCGGGACTTTCACAGATACGCAGTATTTT. Its translation: CASSARPGTFTDTQYF. The full variable domain, with the rest looked up from reference TRBV5-1 and TRBJ2-3, is KAGVTQTPRYLIKTRGQQVTLSCSPISGHRSVSWYQQTPGQGLQFLFEYFSETQRNKGNFPGRFSGRQFSNSRSEMNVSTLELGDSALYLCASSARPGTFTDTQYFGPGTRLTVL.

This clonotype turned up a few times. V gene TRBV2 combines with J gene TRBJ1-2; unclear D gene. CDR1 and CDR2 from the germline V gene are SNHLY and FYNNEI. Trimming took off 4 bases at V and 0 bases at J, with 15 bases between the two ends. CDR3 length: 16 residues. CDR3 coding DNA: TGTGCCAGCAGTGTTACGGACGGCCCTTCTAACTATGGCTACACCTTC. The encoded protein is CASSVTDGPSNYGYTF.